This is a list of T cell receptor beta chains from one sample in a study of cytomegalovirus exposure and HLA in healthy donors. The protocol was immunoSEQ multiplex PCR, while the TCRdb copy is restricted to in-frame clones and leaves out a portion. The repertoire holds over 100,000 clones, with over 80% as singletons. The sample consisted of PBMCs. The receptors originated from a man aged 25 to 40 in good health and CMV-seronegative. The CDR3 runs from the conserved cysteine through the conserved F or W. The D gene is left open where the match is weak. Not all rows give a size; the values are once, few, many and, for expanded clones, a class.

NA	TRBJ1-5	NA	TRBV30	CAWSVSGHSNQPQHF	TGTGCCTGGAGTGTATCGGGACATAGCAATCAGCCCCAGCATTTT
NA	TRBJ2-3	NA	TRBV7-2	CASSLVAGAGQGMDTQYF	TGTGCCAGCAGCTTAGTCGCCGGGGCGGGGCAAGGTATGGATACGCAGTATTTT
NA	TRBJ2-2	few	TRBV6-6	CASTIGGEAGELFF	TGTGCCAGCACTATAGGAGGGGAGGCCGGGGAGCTGTTTTTT
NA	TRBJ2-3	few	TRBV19	CASGDLGTDTQYF	TGTGCCAGTGGTGACTTGGGCACAGATACGCAGTATTTT
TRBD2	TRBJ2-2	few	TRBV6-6	CASSSGTRSAGELFF	TGTGCCAGCAGTTCCGGGACTAGGAGTGCCGGGGAGCTGTTTTTT
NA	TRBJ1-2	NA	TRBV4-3	CASSQDRTGKLYGYTF	TGCGCCAGCAGCCAAGACAGAACGGGGAAGCTCTATGGCTACACCTTC
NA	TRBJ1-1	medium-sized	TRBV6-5	CASSYSIWATEAFF	TGTGCCAGCAGTTACTCGATATGGGCCACTGAAGCTTTCTTT
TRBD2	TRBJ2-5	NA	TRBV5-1	CASSPGGYETQYF	TGCGCCAGCAGCCCGGGGGGGTACGAGACCCAGTACTTC
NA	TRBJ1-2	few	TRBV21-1	CASSVKGALRIYGYTF	TGTGCCAGCAGCGTAAAGGGGGCCCTACGGATCTATGGCTACACCTTC
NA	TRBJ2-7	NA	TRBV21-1	CASSIRQASSYEQYF	TGTGCCAGCAGCATTAGACAGGCGAGCTCCTACGAGCAGTACTTC
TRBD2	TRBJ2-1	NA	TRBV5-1	CASSSIRGGLNEQFF	TGCGCCAGCAGCTCCATCCGGGGGGGCCTCAATGAGCAGTTCTTC
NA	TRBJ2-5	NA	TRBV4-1	CASSQIHLGGQETQYF	TGCGCCAGCAGCCAGATCCACCTAGGGGGCCAAGAGACCCAGTACTTC
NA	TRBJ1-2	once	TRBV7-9	CASSLGEIPNYGYTF	TGTGCCAGCAGCTTAGGGGAGATACCTAACTATGGCTACACCTTC
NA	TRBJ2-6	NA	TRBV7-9	CASSMTDTFSGANVLTF	TGTGCCAGCAGCATGACAGATACCTTCTCTGGGGCCAACGTCCTGACTTTC
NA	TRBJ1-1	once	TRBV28	CASRGGTEAFF	TGTGCCAGCAGGGGGGGCACTGAAGCTTTCTTT
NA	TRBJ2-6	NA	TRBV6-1	CASSEVGGSGANVLTF	TGTGCCAGCAGTGAAGTGGGAGGCTCTGGGGCCAACGTCCTGACTTTC
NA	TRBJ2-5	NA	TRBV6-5	CASSRDLQETQYF	TGTGCCAGCAGTAGGGACTTGCAAGAGACCCAGTACTTC